The 8 T cell receptor beta chains reported below all come from one sample, sequenced in a study of blood T cell repertoires in COVID-19 (dated by TCRdb to the early 2020s). Libraries were constructed by the immunoSEQ multiplex PCR assay. In its TCRdb copy, this immuneACCESS table keeps in-frame sequences only and misses some clones. Where compared with another copy, unresolved V genes explain less than half of these, and the others have no known cause. The sample has some 290,000 clones on record, almost 90% of them singletons. The top ten constitute approximately 2.9% of the sample. Sequenced material: peripheral blood. The receptors were gathered from a woman aged 25 to 39 with COVID-19, enrolled during active disease.

CDR3 loop: CASTDRAITDTQYF. CDR3 sequence (DNA): TGTGCCAGTACAGACAGGGCGATCACAGATACGCAGTATTTT. The chain carries TRBV19 and TRBJ2-3, with 7 bases fitting TRBD1. Losses at the gene ends were 7 bases for V and 2 bases for J; bases not matched to a gene: 6. Germline CDR1 and CDR2: LNHDA and SQIVND (reference sequence). The CDR3 spans 14 residues. Drawing the rest from reference TRBV19 and TRBJ2-3, the complete variable domain is DGGITQSPKYLFRKEGQNVTLSCEQNLNHDAMYWYRQDPGQGLRLIYYSQIVNDFQKGDIAEGYSVSREKKESFPLTVTSAQKNPTAFYLCASTDRAITDTQYFGPGTRLTVL.

The chain uses TRBV28 and TRBJ2-1, with D perhaps TRBD2 (5 bases). Germline V gene lookup returns CDR1 MDHEN and CDR2 SYDVKM. V gave up 2 bases and J gave up 4 bases, with 18 bases separating them. The CDR3 extends over 17 amino acids. Written as DNA, the CDR3 is TGTGCCAGCAGTTTACTCCTGGGAACTAGTGGGTACAATGAGCAGTTCTTC. Translating gives CASSLLLGTSGYNEQFF. The full variable domain, with the rest looked up from reference TRBV28 and TRBJ2-1, is DVKVTQSSRYLVKRTGEKVFLECVQDMDHENMFWYRQDPGLGLRLIYFSYDVKMKEKGDIPEGYSVSREKKERFSLILESASTNQTSMYLCASSLLLGTSGYNEQFFGPGTRLTVL.

At least ten counts were recorded for this clone. The rearrangement joins TRBV3-1 (or the pseudogene TRBV3-2) to TRBJ1-6; TRBD1 might be the D (6 bases). V lost 5 bases and J 3 bases, leaving 8 bases between the germline ends. CDR3 length: 14 amino acids. Germline assignment: CDR1 LGHDT and CDR2 YNNKEL (reference sequence). CDR3 sequence (DNA): TGTGCCAGCAGCAGAGGGGGCTATAATTCACCCCTCCACTTT. Protein product: CASSRGGYNSPLHF.

V gene TRBV27 combines with J gene TRBJ1-6, with TRBD1 matching 9 bases. J gave up 10 bases and V 6 bases, and 7 bases lay outside the gene matches. CDR3 length: 14 amino acids. CDR1 is MNHEY and CDR2 is SMNVEV in the germline V gene (reference sequence). CDR3 nucleotide sequence: TGTGCCAGCAGCCAGAGACAGGGGGGCTCACCCCTCCACTTT. It specifies CASSQRQGGSPLHF.

The count of this clone is one. The chain couples TRBV3-1 (or the pseudogene TRBV3-2) to TRBJ1-6; a possible D gene is TRBD1 (6 bases). In germline, CDR1 is LGHDT, CDR2 YNNKEL (reference sequence). The V gene lost 7 bases and the J gene lost 9 bases, with 10 bases spanning the gap. The CDR3 consists of 12 residues. CDR3 residues: CASNRAGSPLHF. The CDR3 nucleotides read TGTGCCAGCAACAGGGCCGGTTCACCCCTCCACTTT.

The J gene is TRBJ2-3, the V gene TRBV5-6, with D unclear. V lost 0 bases to trimming and J lost 6 bases, with 8 bases between them. CDR1 and CDR2 from the germline V gene are SGHDT and YYEEEE. The CDR3 has 13 amino acids. CDR3 protein: CASSLGPGDTQYF. For the CDR3, the DNA is TGTGCCAGCAGCTTGGGTCCCGGGGATACGCAGTATTTT.

The rearrangement links TRBV7-8 to TRBJ1-3, with D tentatively TRBD1 (5 bases). The germline V gene encodes CDR1 SGHVS and CDR2 FQNEAQ. Trimming shortened V by 10 bases and J by 2 bases, and 15 bases separated the two germline ends. This CDR3 has 14 residues. The DNA of the CDR3 is TGTGCCACCCAAGGGACTCGTACTGGAAACACCATATATTTT. Amino acid sequence: CATQGTRTGNTIYF.

The chain combines TRBV19 with TRBJ2-5; 7 nucleotides agree with TRBD1. Per germline, CDR1 LNHDA and CDR2 SQIVND (reference sequence). CDR3 length: 16 amino acids. V lost 4 bases, J lost 2 bases, and 10 bases stayed unmatched. CDR3 DNA sequence: TGTGCCAGTAGTACGACAGGGCCCCTGCCGCAAGAGACCCAGTACTTC. Protein: CASSTTGPLPQETQYF.